This T cell receptor (beta chain) was captured by sequencing in a study of blood T cell repertoires in COVID-19. On the study more broadly: Both acute and convalescent COVID-19 samples were obtained from the United States, Italy and Spain. Sample material is recorded as cDNA or gDNA derived from T cells, B-cell-depleted T cells, or PBMCs.

V lost 0 bases, J lost 7 bases, and 8 bases stayed unmatched. Germline CDR1 reads SGHRS; CDR2 reads YFSETQ. There are 16 residues in the CDR3. Original methodology: Using reference gene primer amplification, nucleated cell counts were estimated. Only in-frame clones appear in the TCRdb table, and some are missing; sequencing was by immunoSEQ multiplex PCR. D and trimming were read from the DNA, whereas the V and J calls and clone size are those reported in that table. The data contain fewer than 500,000 clones, roughly 88% of them singletons. Sequenced sample: peripheral blood. The receptor was derived from a woman younger than 45 with active or convalescent COVID-19. This chain joins TRBV5-1 and TRBJ2-2; 8 nucleotides line up with TRBD1. The CDR3 region has the DNA TGCGCCAGCAGCTTGGACAGGACAGGGAGCGGCGGGGAGCTGTTTTTT. It specifies CASSLDRTGSGGELFF.